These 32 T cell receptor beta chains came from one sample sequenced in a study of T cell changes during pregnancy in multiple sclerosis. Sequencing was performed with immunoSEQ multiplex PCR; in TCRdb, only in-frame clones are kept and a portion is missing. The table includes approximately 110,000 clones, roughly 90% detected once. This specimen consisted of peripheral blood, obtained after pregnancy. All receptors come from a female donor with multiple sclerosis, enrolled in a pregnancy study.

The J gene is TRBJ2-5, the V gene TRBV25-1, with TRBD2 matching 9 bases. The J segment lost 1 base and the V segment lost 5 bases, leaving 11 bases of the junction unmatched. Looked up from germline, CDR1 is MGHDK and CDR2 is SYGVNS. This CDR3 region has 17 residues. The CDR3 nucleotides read TGTGCCAGCAGTTTATTAGCTAGCGGGGAGGCCCAAGAGACCCAGTACTTC. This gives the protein CASSLLASGEAQETQYF.

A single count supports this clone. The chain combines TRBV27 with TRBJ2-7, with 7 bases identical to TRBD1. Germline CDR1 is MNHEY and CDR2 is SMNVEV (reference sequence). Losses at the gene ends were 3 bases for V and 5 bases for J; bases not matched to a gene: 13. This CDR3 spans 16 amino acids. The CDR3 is CASSFILGRGPHEQYF. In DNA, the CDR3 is TGTGCCAGCAGTTTCATTCTAGGTAGGGGGCCCCACGAGCAGTACTTC.

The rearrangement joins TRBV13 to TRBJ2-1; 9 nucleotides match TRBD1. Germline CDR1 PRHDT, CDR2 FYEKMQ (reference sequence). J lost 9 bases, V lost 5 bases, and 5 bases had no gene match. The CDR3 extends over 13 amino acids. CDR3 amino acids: CASSPTDRGEQFF. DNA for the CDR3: TGTGCCAGCAGCCCAACGGACAGGGGTGAGCAGTTCTTC. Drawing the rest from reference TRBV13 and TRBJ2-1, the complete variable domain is AAGVIQSPRHLIKEKRETATLKCYPIPRHDTVYWYQQGPGQDPQFLISFYEKMQSDKGSIPDRFSAQQFSDYHSELNMSSLELGDSALYFCASSPTDRGEQFFGPGTRLTVL.

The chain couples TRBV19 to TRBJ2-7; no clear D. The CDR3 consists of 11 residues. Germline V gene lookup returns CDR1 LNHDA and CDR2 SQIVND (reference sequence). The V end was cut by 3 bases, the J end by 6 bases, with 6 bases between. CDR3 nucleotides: TGTGCCAGTAGTATCGGTGTCGAGCAGTACTTC. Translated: CASSIGVEQYF.

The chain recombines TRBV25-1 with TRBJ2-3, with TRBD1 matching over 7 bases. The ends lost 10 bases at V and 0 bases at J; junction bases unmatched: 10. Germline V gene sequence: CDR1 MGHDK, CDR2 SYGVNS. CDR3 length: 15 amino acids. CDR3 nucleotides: TGTGCCACCACCGGGACAGCAACTAGCACAGATACGCAGTATTTT. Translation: CATTGTATSTDTQYF.

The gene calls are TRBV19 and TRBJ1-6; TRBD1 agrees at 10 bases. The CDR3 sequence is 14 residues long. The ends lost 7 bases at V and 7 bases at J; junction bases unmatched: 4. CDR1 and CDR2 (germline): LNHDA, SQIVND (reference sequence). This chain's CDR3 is CASMRGQGNSPLHF. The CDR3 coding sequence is TGTGCCAGTATGAGGGGACAGGGGAATTCACCCCTCCACTTT. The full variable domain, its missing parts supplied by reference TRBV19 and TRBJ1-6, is DGGITQSPKYLFRKEGQNVTLSCEQNLNHDAMYWYRQDPGQGLRLIYYSQIVNDFQKGDIAEGYSVSREKKESFPLTVTSAQKNPTAFYLCASMRGQGNSPLHFGNGTRLTVT.

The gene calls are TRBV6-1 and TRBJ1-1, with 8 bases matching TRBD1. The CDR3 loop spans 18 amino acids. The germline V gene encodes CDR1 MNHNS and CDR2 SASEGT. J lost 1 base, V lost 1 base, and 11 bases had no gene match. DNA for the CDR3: TGTGCCAGCAGTGAAGGGGAGACAGGGGTTAGAGGGAACACTGAAGCTTTCTTT. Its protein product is CASSEGETGVRGNTEAFF.

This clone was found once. In DNA form, the CDR3 reads TGTGCCAGCAGCCTCCTAGGTAGGCGGGGCCACAATGAGCAGTTCTTC. It yields the protein CASSLLGRRGHNEQFF. This chain joins TRBV11-2 and TRBJ2-1; tentatively, D is TRBD2 (6 bases). CDR1 is SGHAT, CDR2 FQNNGV, per germline. The germline V and J ends were trimmed by 5 bases and 5 bases, with 19 bases remaining between them. CDR3 length equals 16 residues.

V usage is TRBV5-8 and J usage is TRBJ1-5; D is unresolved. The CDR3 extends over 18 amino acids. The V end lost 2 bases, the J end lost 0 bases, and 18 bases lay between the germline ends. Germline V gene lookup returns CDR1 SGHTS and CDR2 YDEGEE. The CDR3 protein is CASSFPPNSVYSNQPQHF. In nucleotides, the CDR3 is TGTGCCAGCAGCTTTCCTCCGAACAGTGTTTATAGCAATCAGCCCCAGCATTTT.

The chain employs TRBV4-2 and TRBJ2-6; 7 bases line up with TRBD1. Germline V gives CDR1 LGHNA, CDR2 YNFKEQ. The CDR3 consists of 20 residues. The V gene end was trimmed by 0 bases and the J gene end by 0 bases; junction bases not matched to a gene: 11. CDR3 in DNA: TGTGCCAGCAGCCAAGATGTCCCCGGGACAGAAGACTCTGGGGCCAACGTCCTGACTTTC. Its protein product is CASSQDVPGTEDSGANVLTF.

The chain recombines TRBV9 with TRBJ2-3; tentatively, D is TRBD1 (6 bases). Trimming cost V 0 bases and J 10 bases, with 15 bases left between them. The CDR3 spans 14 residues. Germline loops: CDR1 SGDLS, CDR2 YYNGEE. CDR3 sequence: CASSVVGAQVAQYF. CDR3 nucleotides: TGTGCCAGCAGCGTAGTGGGGGCGCAGGTGGCGCAGTATTTT.

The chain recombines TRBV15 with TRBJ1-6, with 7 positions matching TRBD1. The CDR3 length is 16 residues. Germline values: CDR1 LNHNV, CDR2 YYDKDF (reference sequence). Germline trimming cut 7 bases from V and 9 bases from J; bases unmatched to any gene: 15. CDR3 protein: CATTLGRQGNGSPLHF. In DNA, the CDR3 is TGTGCCACCACCTTGGGAAGACAGGGTAATGGTTCACCCCTCCACTTT.

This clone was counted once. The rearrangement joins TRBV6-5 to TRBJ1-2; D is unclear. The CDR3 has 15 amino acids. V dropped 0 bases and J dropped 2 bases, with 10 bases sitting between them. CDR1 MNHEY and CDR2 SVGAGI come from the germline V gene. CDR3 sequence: CASSYSSEKNYGYTF. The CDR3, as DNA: TGTGCCAGCAGTTACTCGAGTGAGAAAAACTATGGCTACACCTTC.

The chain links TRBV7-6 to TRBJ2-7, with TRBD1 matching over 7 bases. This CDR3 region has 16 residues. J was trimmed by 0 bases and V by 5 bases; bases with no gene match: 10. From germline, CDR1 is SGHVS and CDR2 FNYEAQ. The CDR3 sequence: CASSQGPAGGSYEQYF. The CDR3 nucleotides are TGTGCCAGCAGCCAGGGTCCGGCAGGGGGCTCCTACGAGCAGTACTTC.

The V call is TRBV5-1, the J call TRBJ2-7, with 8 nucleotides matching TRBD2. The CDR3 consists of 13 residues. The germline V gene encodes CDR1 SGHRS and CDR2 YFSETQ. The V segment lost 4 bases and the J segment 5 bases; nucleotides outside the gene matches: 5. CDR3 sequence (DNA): TGCGCCAGCAGCCCGGGACTAGTTAACGAGCAGTACTTC. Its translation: CASSPGLVNEQYF. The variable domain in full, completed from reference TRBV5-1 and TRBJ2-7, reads KAGVTQTPRYLIKTRGQQVTLSCSPISGHRSVSWYQQTPGQGLQFLFEYFSETQRNKGNFPGRFSGRQFSNSRSEMNVSTLELGDSALYLCASSPGLVNEQYFGPGTRLTVT.

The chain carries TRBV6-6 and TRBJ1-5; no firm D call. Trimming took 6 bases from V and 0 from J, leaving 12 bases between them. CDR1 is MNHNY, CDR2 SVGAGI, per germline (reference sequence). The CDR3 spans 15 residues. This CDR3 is CASRSDSHSNQPQHF. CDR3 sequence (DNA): TGTGCCAGCAGATCAGACTCTCATAGCAATCAGCCCCAGCATTTT.

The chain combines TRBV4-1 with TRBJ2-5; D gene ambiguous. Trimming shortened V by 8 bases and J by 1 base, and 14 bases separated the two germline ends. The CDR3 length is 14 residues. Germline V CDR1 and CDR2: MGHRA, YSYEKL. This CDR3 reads CASSPEQSQETQYF. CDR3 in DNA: TGCGCCAGCTCCCCGGAACAGTCCCAAGAGACCCAGTACTTC.

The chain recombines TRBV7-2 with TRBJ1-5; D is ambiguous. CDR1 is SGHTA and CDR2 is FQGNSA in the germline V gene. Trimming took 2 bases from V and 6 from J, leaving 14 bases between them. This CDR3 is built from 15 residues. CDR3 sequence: CASSLLSQAGQPQHF. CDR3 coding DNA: TGTGCCAGCAGCTTATTATCCCAGGCGGGTCAGCCCCAGCATTTT.

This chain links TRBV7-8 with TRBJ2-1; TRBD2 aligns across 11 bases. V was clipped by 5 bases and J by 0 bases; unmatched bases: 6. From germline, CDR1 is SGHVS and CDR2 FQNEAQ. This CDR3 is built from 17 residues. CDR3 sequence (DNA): TGTGCCAGCAGCCGCCGACTAGCGGGGAGCTCCTACAATGAGCAGTTCTTC. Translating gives CASSRRLAGSSYNEQFF.

CDR3 nucleotides: TGTGCCAGCAGCCCTGTAGCGGGGAGCTCCTACAATGAGCAGTTCTTC. It yields the protein CASSPVAGSSYNEQFF. V usage is TRBV14 and J usage is TRBJ2-1; 8 nucleotides match TRBD2. Germline CDR1 SGHDN, CDR2 FVKESK. The CDR3 length is 16 residues. V was pared by 4 bases and J by 0 bases, with 5 bases of the junction left unmatched.

The CDR3 sequence: CASSEAAGAGYGYTF. The CDR3 DNA follows: TGTGCCAGCAGTGAAGCGGCGGGGGCAGGCTATGGCTACACCTTC. The V call is TRBV6-1, the J call TRBJ1-2, with D maybe TRBD1 (6 bases). The CDR3 runs to 15 residues. With 0 bases removed from V and 4 bases from J, the gap between germline ends came to 12 bases. Per germline, CDR1 MNHNS and CDR2 SASEGT.

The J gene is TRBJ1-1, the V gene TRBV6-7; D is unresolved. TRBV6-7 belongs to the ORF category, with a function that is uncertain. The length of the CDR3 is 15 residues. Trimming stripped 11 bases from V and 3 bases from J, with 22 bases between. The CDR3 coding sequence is TGTGCCGGTTATGAGGGATCACAGCCAGACACTGAAGCTTTCTTT. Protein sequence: CAGYEGSQPDTEAFF.

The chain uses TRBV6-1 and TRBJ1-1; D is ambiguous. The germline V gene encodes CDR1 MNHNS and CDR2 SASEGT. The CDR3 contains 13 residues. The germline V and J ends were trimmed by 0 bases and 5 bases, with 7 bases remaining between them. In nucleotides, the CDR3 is TGTGCCAGCAGTGAAGCCCTCCAGACTGAAGCTTTCTTT. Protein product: CASSEALQTEAFF.

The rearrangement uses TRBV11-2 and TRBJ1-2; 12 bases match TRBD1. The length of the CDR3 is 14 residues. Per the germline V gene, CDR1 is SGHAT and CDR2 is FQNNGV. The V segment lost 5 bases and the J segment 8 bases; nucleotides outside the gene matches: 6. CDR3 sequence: CASSPGQGALGYTF. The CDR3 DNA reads TGTGCCAGCAGCCCGGGACAGGGGGCGTTAGGCTACACCTTC. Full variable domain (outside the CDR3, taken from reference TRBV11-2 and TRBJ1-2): EAGVAQSPRYKIIEKRQSVAFWCNPISGHATLYWYQQILGQGPKLLIQFQNNGVVDDSQLPKDRFSAERLKGVDSTLKIQPAKLEDSAVYLCASSPGQGALGYTFGSGTRLTVV.

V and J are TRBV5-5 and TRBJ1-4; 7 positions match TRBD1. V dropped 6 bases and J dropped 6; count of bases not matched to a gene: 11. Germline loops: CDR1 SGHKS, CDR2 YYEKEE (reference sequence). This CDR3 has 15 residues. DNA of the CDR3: TGTGCCAGCACCCAGGGGGGACAGCTCTATGAAAAACTGTTTTTT. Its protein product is CASTQGGQLYEKLFF.

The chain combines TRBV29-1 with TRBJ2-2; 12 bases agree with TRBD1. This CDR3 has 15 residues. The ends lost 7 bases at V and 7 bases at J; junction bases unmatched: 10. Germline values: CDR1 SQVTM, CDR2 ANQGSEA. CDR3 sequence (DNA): TGCAGCGCAGAGGGGGACAGGGGGCACGTCGGGGAGCTGTTTTTT. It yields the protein CSAEGDRGHVGELFF.

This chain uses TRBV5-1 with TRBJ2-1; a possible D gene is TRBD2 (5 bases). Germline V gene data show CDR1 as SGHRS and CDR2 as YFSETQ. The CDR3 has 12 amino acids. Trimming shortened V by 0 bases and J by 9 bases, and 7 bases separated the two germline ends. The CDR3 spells CASSLDGIEQFF. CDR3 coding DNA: TGCGCCAGCAGCTTGGACGGGATTGAGCAGTTCTTC.

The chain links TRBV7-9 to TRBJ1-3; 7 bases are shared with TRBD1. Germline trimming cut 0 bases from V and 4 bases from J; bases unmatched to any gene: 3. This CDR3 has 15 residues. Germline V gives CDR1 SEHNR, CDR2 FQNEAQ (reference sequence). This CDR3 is CASSLASGQGNTIYF. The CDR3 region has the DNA TGTGCCAGCAGCTTAGCTTCGGGACAGGGAAACACCATATATTTT.

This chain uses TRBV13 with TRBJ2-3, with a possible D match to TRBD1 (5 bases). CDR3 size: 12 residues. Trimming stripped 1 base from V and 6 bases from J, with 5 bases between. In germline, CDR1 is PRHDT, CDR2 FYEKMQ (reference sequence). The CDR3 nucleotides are TGTGCCAGCAGCTTAGAGGGGGATACGCAGTATTTT. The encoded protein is CASSLEGDTQYF.

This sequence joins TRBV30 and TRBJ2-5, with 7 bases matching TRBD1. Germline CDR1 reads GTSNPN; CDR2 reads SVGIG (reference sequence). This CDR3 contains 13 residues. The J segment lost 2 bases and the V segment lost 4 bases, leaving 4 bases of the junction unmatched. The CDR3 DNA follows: TGTGCCTGGAAGGGACAGCGACAAGAGACCCAGTACTTC. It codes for CAWKGQRQETQYF.

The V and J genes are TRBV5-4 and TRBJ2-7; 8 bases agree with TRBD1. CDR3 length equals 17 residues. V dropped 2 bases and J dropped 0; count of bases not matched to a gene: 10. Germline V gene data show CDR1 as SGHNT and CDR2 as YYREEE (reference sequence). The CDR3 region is CASSFYLGTGPSYEQYF. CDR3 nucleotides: TGTGCCAGCAGCTTCTATCTGGGGACAGGACCCTCCTACGAGCAGTACTTC.

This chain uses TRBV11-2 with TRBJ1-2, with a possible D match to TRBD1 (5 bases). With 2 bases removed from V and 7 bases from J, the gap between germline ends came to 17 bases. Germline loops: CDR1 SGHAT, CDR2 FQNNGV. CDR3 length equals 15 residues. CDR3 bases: TGTGCCAGCAGCTTATGGGAGGCCAGGGTCGGTGGCTACACCTTC. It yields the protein CASSLWEARVGGYTF.